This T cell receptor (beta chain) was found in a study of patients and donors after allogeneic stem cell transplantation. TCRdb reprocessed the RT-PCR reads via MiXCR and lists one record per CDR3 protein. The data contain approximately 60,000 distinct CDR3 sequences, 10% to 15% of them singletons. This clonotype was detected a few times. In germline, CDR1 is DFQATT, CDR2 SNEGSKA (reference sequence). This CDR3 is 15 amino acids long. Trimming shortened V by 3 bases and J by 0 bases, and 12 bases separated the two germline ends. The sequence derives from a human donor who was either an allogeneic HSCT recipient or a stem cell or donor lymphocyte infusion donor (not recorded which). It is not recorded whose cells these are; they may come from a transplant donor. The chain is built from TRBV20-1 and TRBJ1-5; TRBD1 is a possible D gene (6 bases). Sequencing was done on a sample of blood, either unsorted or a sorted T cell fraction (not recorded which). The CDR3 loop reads CSASRQESSNQPQHF. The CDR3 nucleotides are TGCAGTGCTAGCAGACAGGAGAGTAGCAATCAGCCCCAGCATTTT.